The T cell receptor beta chain described here comes from a study of STAT5B mutations in CD4+ large granular lymphocyte leukemia. Study context: The CDR3 'QG' motif was associated with a particular HLA allele among healthy donors.

Losses at the gene ends were 5 bases for V and 5 bases for J; bases not matched to a gene: 12. CDR1 is MNHGY, CDR2 SVAAGI, per germline. The CDR3 has 16 residues. The assay was run at survey level. In the study's own analysis: The detection floor for productive clonotype frequency was 2.59 x 10-5. TCRdb keeps only in-frame clones here, not all; method: immunoSEQ multiplex PCR. V, J and clone size derive from that table, while D and trimming were established from the DNA sequence. The data hold over 35,000 clones, with about four fifths observed a single time. Study-wide results and limits: Top patient clones used TRBV06 genes more often: 8/27 versus 2/35 in controls.

With respect to this clone: The antigen is unknown.

The receptor was derived from a human donor in good health. Sequenced sample: CD4+ T cells from blood buffy coats. The rearrangement links TRBV6-9 to TRBJ1-3; 7 bases fit TRBD1. DNA for the CDR3: TGTGCCAGCAGTCTGACAAGAAGGGACAGTCGAAACACCATATATTTT. This gives the protein CASSLTRRDSRNTIYF.